A selection of T cell receptor beta chains follows, all from one sample in a study of cytomegalovirus exposure and HLA in healthy donors. Assay: immunoSEQ multiplex PCR; the TCRdb copy retains only in-frame clones and omits some. The table records over 200,000 clones, 85% of them present only once. Sequencing was carried out using PBMCs. These receptors all come from a human donor in good health. Each CDR3 is given with its conserved first and last residue. A D gene is named only where the DNA matches it firmly. A row's size may be missing; if present it is once, few, many or a size class.

v_call: TRBV4-2
j_call: TRBJ2-7
d_call: TRBD2
clone_size: .
cdr3_aa: CASSQDNGGEGRHEQYF
cdr3_nt: TGTGCCAGCAGCCAAGATAATGGCGGGGAGGGCCGTCACGAGCAGTACTTC

v_call: TRBV5-5
j_call: TRBJ2-6
d_call: TRBD1
clone_size: .
cdr3_aa: CASSYKTGRSGANVLTF
cdr3_nt: TGTGCCAGCAGCTACAAGACAGGGAGATCTGGGGCCAACGTCCTGACTTTC

v_call: TRBV10-3
j_call: TRBJ2-3
d_call: .
clone_size: .
cdr3_aa: CAISGTRTASTDTQYF
cdr3_nt: TGTGCCATCAGTGGGACGCGGACAGCAAGCACAGATACGCAGTATTTT

v_call: TRBV5-1
j_call: TRBJ2-5
d_call: TRBD2
clone_size: .
cdr3_aa: CASSTGTSGKETQYF
cdr3_nt: TGCGCCAGCAGCACCGGGACTAGCGGGAAAGAGACCCAGTACTTC

v_call: TRBV19
j_call: TRBJ1-1
d_call: .
clone_size: .
cdr3_aa: CASTLARVGEAFF
cdr3_nt: TGTGCCAGTACCCTTGCCAGGGTGGGTGAAGCTTTCTTT

v_call: TRBV19
j_call: TRBJ2-1
d_call: .
clone_size: .
cdr3_aa: CASSIGQNNEQFF
cdr3_nt: TGTGCCAGTAGTATAGGTCAGAATAATGAGCAGTTCTTC

v_call: TRBV7-9
j_call: TRBJ2-1
d_call: .
clone_size: .
cdr3_aa: CASSPPARRSSYNEQFF
cdr3_nt: TGTGCCAGCAGCCCCCCAGCTAGAAGGAGCTCCTACAATGAGCAGTTCTTC

v_call: TRBV6-1
j_call: TRBJ1-2
d_call: .
clone_size: .
cdr3_aa: CASSERGLLGYTF
cdr3_nt: TGTGCCAGCAGTGAGAGGGGACTTCTCGGCTACACCTTC

v_call: TRBV14
j_call: TRBJ2-3
d_call: TRBD1
clone_size: .
cdr3_aa: CASSQERGTVATDTQYF
cdr3_nt: TGTGCCAGCAGCCAAGAACGTGGGACAGTTGCCACAGATACGCAGTATTTT

v_call: TRBV15
j_call: TRBJ1-3
d_call: .
clone_size: few
cdr3_aa: CATSSRFRTTSGNTIYF
cdr3_nt: TGTGCCACCAGCAGTCGTTTCAGGACAACCTCTGGAAACACCATATATTTT

v_call: TRBV19
j_call: TRBJ2-7
d_call: TRBD2
clone_size: .
cdr3_aa: CASSMGRVYEQYF
cdr3_nt: TGTGCCAGTAGTATGGGGAGGGTCTACGAGCAGTACTTC

v_call: TRBV6-6
j_call: TRBJ2-2
d_call: .
clone_size: .
cdr3_aa: CASSYLVPTNTGELFF
cdr3_nt: TGTGCCAGCAGTTACCTGGTTCCTACGAACACCGGGGAGCTGTTTTTT

v_call: TRBV25-1
j_call: TRBJ2-7
d_call: TRBD1
clone_size: .
cdr3_aa: CASSVFTDRERWYF
cdr3_nt: TGTGCCAGCAGTGTTTTTACGGACAGGGAGCGCTGGTACTTC

v_call: TRBV2
j_call: TRBJ1-1
d_call: .
clone_size: .
cdr3_aa: CASSEDQAIPTEAFF
cdr3_nt: TGTGCCAGCAGTGAAGATCAGGCTATACCCACTGAAGCTTTCTTT

v_call: TRBV4-2
j_call: TRBJ1-5
d_call: .
clone_size: .
cdr3_aa: CASSQTSGPYSNQPQHF
cdr3_nt: TGTGCCAGCAGCCAAACCAGTGGGCCCTATAGCAATCAGCCCCAGCATTTT

v_call: TRBV29-1
j_call: TRBJ2-3
d_call: .
clone_size: few
cdr3_aa: CSVELGTDTQYF
cdr3_nt: TGCAGCGTTGAACTTGGCACAGATACGCAGTATTTT

v_call: TRBV30
j_call: TRBJ2-2
d_call: .
clone_size: once
cdr3_aa: CAWRTPGRSGELFF
cdr3_nt: TGTGCCTGGAGGACTCCCGGTAGGTCCGGGGAGCTGTTTTTT

v_call: TRBV7-9
j_call: TRBJ2-7
d_call: TRBD2
clone_size: once
cdr3_aa: CASSLAISGRGDEQYF
cdr3_nt: TGTGCCAGCAGCTTAGCGATTAGCGGGAGAGGTGACGAGCAGTACTTC

v_call: TRBV15
j_call: TRBJ2-5
d_call: TRBD2
clone_size: .
cdr3_aa: CATSRTPSSGRPQETQYF
cdr3_nt: TGTGCCACCAGCAGGACACCTTCTAGCGGGAGGCCCCAAGAGACCCAGTACTTC

v_call: TRBV6-1
j_call: TRBJ2-7
d_call: TRBD1
clone_size: .
cdr3_aa: CASSGQGPYEQYF
cdr3_nt: TGCGCCAGCAGTGGACAGGGCCCCTACGAGCAGTACTTC

v_call: TRBV5-4
j_call: TRBJ2-2
d_call: .
clone_size: .
cdr3_aa: CASSANTSPNTGELFF
cdr3_nt: TGTGCCAGCAGCGCAAACACTAGCCCGAACACCGGGGAGCTGTTTTTT

v_call: TRBV27
j_call: TRBJ2-1
d_call: TRBD2
clone_size: .
cdr3_aa: CASSRTSGISTYNEQFF
cdr3_nt: TGTGCCAGCAGCAGGACTAGCGGGATCTCAACCTACAATGAGCAGTTCTTC

v_call: TRBV5-1
j_call: TRBJ1-2
d_call: .
clone_size: .
cdr3_aa: CASSVGTTRGNYGYTF
cdr3_nt: TGCGCCAGCAGCGTTGGAACGACAAGGGGTAACTATGGCTACACCTTC

v_call: TRBV29-1
j_call: TRBJ2-1
d_call: TRBD2
clone_size: once
cdr3_aa: CSVDRRLAGGVDEQFF
cdr3_nt: TGCAGCGTTGATCGGAGACTAGCGGGAGGTGTCGATGAGCAGTTCTTC

v_call: TRBV11-2
j_call: TRBJ1-3
d_call: TRBD1
clone_size: few
cdr3_aa: CASSDPGTGGWSTIYF
cdr3_nt: TGTGCCAGCAGCGACCCCGGGACAGGGGGCTGGAGCACCATATATTTT

v_call: TRBV11-2
j_call: TRBJ1-2
d_call: .
clone_size: .
cdr3_aa: CASSLGAPGIFGGYTF
cdr3_nt: TGTGCCAGCAGCTTAGGGGCGCCAGGGATTTTCGGAGGCTACACCTTC

v_call: TRBV18
j_call: TRBJ1-1
d_call: .
clone_size: .
cdr3_aa: CASSGGALYTEAFF
cdr3_nt: TGTGCCAGCTCAGGGGGGGCGCTTTACACTGAAGCTTTCTTT

v_call: TRBV27
j_call: TRBJ2-1
d_call: TRBD2
clone_size: .
cdr3_aa: CASSLSLPSGRYNEQFF
cdr3_nt: TGTGCCAGCAGTTTATCTCTTCCTAGCGGGAGGTACAATGAGCAGTTCTTC

v_call: TRBV5-6
j_call: TRBJ2-3
d_call: .
clone_size: .
cdr3_aa: CASSLLSASGTDTQYF
cdr3_nt: TGTGCCAGCAGCTTGCTGAGCGCCAGCGGCACAGATACGCAGTATTTT

v_call: TRBV11-1
j_call: TRBJ2-7
d_call: TRBD2
clone_size: .
cdr3_aa: CASSTSGRYEQYF
cdr3_nt: TGTGCCAGCAGCACCAGCGGGAGGTACGAGCAGTACTTC

v_call: TRBV5-4
j_call: TRBJ2-3
d_call: TRBD2
clone_size: .
cdr3_aa: CASSFDSGRLTDTQYF
cdr3_nt: TGTGCCAGCAGCTTCGACAGCGGGAGATTGACAGATACGCAGTATTTT